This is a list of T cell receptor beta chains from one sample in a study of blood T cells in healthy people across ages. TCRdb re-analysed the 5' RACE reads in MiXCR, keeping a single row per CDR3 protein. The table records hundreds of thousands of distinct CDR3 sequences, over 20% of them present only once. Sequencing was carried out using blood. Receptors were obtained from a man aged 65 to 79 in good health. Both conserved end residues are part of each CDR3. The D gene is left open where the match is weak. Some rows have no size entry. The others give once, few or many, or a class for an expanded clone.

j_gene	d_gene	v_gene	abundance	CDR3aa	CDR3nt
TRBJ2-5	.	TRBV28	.	CASSPPIARPGEQYF	TGTGCCAGCAGTCCCCCCATAGCGCGGCCGGGGGAGCAGTACTTC
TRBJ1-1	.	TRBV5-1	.	CASSLAGRGTEAFF	TGCGCCAGCAGCTTGGCGGGGCGAGGGACTGAAGCTTTCTTT
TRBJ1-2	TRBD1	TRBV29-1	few	CSAPTGGFYGYTF	TGCAGCGCCCCGACAGGGGGCTTCTATGGCTACACCTTC
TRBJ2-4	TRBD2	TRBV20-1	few	CSAKGLASQNIQYF	TGCAGTGCAAAGGGACTAGCGTCACAAAACATTCAGTACTTC
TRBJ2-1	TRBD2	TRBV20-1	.	CSAGRGTSGETVWRYNEQFF	TGCAGTGCTGGACGGGGGACTAGCGGGGAGACGGTTTGGAGATACAATGAGCAGTTCTTC
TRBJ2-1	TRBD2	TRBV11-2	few	CASSLDPAGGPHGQFF	TGTGCCAGCAGCTTAGATCCGGCGGGAGGGCCCCACGGGCAGTTCTTC
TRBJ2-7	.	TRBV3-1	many	CASSQVEHEQYF	TGTGCCAGCAGCCAAGTTGAGCACGAGCAGTACTTC
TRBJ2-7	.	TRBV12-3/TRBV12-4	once	CASSLYSSEQYF	TGTGCCAGCAGTTTATACAGTTCCGAGCAGTACTTC
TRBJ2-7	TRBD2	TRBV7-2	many	CASSLQRGAYEQYF	TGCGCCAGCAGCTTGCAACGGGGGGCCTACGAGCAGTACTTC
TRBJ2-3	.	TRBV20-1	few	CSASRGERTDTQYF	TGCAGTGCTAGTAGGGGAGAGAGGACAGATACGCAGTATTTT
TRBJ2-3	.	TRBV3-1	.	CASSHRARTTDTQYF	TGTGCCAGCAGCCATAGGGCGAGGACCACAGATACGCAGTATTTT
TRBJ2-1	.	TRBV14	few	CASSQDTGEQFF	TGTGCCAGCAGCCAAGATACCGGTGAGCAGTTCTTC
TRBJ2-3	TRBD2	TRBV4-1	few	CASKRGGSSDTQYF	TGCGCCAGCAAACGGGGCGGGAGCTCAGATACGCAGTATTTT
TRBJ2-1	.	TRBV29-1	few	CSVDLGSGDSYNEQFF	TGCAGCGTTGATCTTGGGTCGGGGGACTCCTACAATGAGCAGTTCTTC
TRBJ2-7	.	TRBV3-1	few	CASSQDRRVQYF	TGTGCCAGCAGCCAAGATCGGCGGGTGCAGTACTTC
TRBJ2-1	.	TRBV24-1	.	CATSALWDEQFF	TGTGCCACCAGTGCGCTTTGGGATGAGCAGTTCTTC
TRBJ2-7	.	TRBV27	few	CASSLSGGLLLYEQYF	TGTGCCAGCAGTTTATCCGGGGGACTCCTCCTCTACGAGCAGTACTTC
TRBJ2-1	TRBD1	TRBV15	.	CATSKDFGQGAENEQFF	TGTGCCACCAGCAAAGATTTTGGGCAGGGGGCCGAAAATGAGCAGTTCTTC
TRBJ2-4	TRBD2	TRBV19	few	CASSWRLAQLAKNIQYF	TGTGCCAGTAGTTGGAGACTAGCGCAGCTAGCCAAAAACATTCAGTACTTC
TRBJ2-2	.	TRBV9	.	CASSARRGAVGKLFF	TGTGCCAGCAGCGCCCGCCGGGGGGCCGTCGGGAAGCTGTTTTTT
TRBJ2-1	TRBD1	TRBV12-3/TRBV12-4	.	CASSGQVSYNEQFF	TGTGCCAGCAGTGGACAGGTCTCCTACAATGAGCAGTTCTTC
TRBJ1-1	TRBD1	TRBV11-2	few	CASSFDRGKANTEAFF	TGTGCCAGCAGCTTCGACAGGGGAAAGGCGAACACTGAAGCTTTCTTT
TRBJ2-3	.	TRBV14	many	CASSLAFGQDFTDTQYF	TGTGCCAGCAGCCTGGCCTTTGGGCAGGACTTCACAGATACGCAGTATTTT
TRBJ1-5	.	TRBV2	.	CASNPDPDQPQHF	TGTGCCAGCAATCCTGACCCGGATCAGCCCCAGCATTTT
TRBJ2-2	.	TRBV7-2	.	CASRQTGRGTGELFF	TGCGCCAGCAGACAAACAGGAAGAGGCACCGGGGAGCTGTTTTTT
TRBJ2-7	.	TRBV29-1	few	CSVDLDSSYEQYF	TGCAGCGTTGATCTGGACAGCTCCTACGAGCAGTACTTC
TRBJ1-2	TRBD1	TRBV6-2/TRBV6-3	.	CASSRDRVASGYTF	TGTGCCAGCAGCCGGGACAGGGTGGCCTCGGGCTACACCTTC
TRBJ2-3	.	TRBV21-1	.	CASSKSEGARDTQYF	TGTGCCAGCAGCAAATCTGAGGGGGCGAGAGATACGCAGTATTTT
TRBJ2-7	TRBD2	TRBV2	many	CASSLRTSGTYEQYF	TGTGCCAGCAGTCTTCGTACTAGCGGGACCTACGAGCAGTACTTC
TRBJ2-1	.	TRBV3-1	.	CASSQNPFPNEQFF	TGTGCCAGCAGCCAAAACCCTTTCCCCAATGAGCAGTTCTTC
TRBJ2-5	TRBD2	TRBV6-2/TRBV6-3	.	CASSKASSGSETQYF	TGTGCCAGCAGTAAAGCCTCTAGCGGGAGCGAGACCCAGTACTTC
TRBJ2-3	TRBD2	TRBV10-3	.	CAISDLTSGRATDTQYF	TGTGCCATCAGTGACCTGACTAGCGGGAGGGCCACAGATACGCAGTATTTT
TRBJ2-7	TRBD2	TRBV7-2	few	CASSSGLAASSYEQYF	TGTGCCAGCAGCTCGGGACTAGCGGCGAGCTCCTACGAGCAGTACTTC
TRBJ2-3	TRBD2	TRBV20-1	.	CSATGLAGGQDTQYF	TGCAGTGCTACCGGACTAGCGGGAGGCCAAGATACGCAGTATTTT
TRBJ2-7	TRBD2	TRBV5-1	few	CASSQSGTRTYEQYF	TGCGCCAGCAGCCAATCCGGGACTAGAACCTACGAGCAGTACTTC
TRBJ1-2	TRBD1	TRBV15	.	CATSSGTVSAYGYTF	TGTGCCACCAGCAGCGGGACAGTCTCCGCTTATGGCTACACCTTC
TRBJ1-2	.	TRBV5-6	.	CASSLASQRKF	TGTGCCAGCAGCTTGGCCTCCCAGAGAAAGTTC
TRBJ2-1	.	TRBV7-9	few	CASSFSQREQFF	TGTGCCAGCAGTTTTAGTCAACGTGAGCAGTTCTTC
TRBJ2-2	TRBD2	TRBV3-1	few	CASSPGTRGTGELFF	TGTGCCAGCAGCCCCGGGACTAGAGGGACCGGGGAGCTGTTTTTT
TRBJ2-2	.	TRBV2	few	CASRTGTLPTGGLFF	TGTGCCAGCAGAACCGGGACATTACCCACCGGGGGGCTGTTTTTT
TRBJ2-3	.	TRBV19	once	CASRVDRGDTQYF	TGTGCCAGTAGGGTGGACCGGGGAGATACGCAGTATTTT
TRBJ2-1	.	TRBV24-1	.	CATSDPTGNEQFF	TGTGCCACCAGTGACCCGACCGGCAATGAGCAGTTCTTC
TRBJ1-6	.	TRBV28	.	CASSPQGYNSPLHF	TGTGCCAGCAGTCCCCAGGGTTATAATTCACCCCTCCACTTT
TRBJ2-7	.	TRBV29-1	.	CSVAGRGGSYEQYF	TGCAGCGTTGCGGGGCGGGGCGGGTCCTACGAGCAGTACTTC
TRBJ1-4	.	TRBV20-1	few	CSAAGRLEEKLFF	TGCAGTGCCGCAGGCCGTCTTGAGGAAAAACTGTTTTTT
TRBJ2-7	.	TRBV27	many	CASSSGLTGEQYF	TGTGCCAGCAGTTCGGGGTTAACGGGCGAGCAGTACTTC
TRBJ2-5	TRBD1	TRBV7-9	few	CASSLRRDRGRETQYF	TGTGCCAGCAGCTTACGGAGGGACAGGGGGCGAGAGACCCAGTACTTC
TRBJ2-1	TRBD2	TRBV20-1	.	CSARRLAGGPNNEQFF	TGCAGTGCTCGTCGACTAGCGGGAGGGCCGAACAATGAGCAGTTCTTC
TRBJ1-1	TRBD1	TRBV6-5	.	CASSLTGGKNTEAFF	TGTGCCAGCAGTTTAACAGGGGGCAAGAACACTGAAGCTTTCTTT
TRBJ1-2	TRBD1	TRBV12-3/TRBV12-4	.	CASSSRTGTYGYTF	TGTGCCAGCAGTTCCCGGACAGGGACCTATGGCTACACCTTC
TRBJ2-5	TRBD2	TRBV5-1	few	CASSSPTGGGKETQYF	TGCGCCAGCAGCTCCCCGACGGGGGGAGGTAAAGAGACTCAGTACTTC
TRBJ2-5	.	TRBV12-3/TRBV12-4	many	CASSPTAETQYF	TGTGCCAGCAGTCCCACTGCGGAGACCCAGTACTTC
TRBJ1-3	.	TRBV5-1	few	CASSPGTTGNTIYF	TGCGCCAGCAGCCCCGGGACAACTGGAAACACCATATATTTT
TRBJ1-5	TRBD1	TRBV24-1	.	CATSDTTGGSNQPQHF	TGTGCCACCAGTGACACTACAGGGGGAAGCAATCAGCCCCAGCATTTT
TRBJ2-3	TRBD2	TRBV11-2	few	CASSLSGGWPDTQYF	TGTGCCAGCAGCTTATCGGGAGGGTGGCCAGATACGCAGTATTTT